This T cell receptor beta chain derives from a study of CD8+ T cells in alopecia areata. Following extraction, RNA underwent reverse transcription to cDNA, which served as the sequencing template. Sequenced by immunoSEQ multiplex PCR; TCRdb stores in-frame clones only, minus some. The sample yields 150,000 to 200,000 clones, just under 65% seen once. This CDR3 region has 14 residues. Germline loops: CDR1 SQVTM, CDR2 ANQGSEA. Trimming cost V 4 bases and J 3 bases, with 12 bases left between them. Sample treatment: oral pan-JAK inhibitor, 5-10 mg twice daily. Cell sorting was applied to PBMCs, and CD4+ and CD8+ T cells were collected.

The TCR sequence derives from a human donor with alopecia areata. Sample: CD4+ T cells sorted from blood, taken around week 50, from a patient treated with tofacitinib. This chain joins TRBV29-1 and TRBJ2-2, with D perhaps TRBD2 (5 bases). In nucleotides, the CDR3 is TGCAGCGTTGCGGTCAGCGGTTACACCGGGGAGCTGTTTTTT. It specifies CSVAVSGYTGELFF.